These T cell receptor beta chains were read from a single sample in a study of OX40 agonist ivuxolimab in advanced cancers. Here immunoSEQ multiplex PCR was the method, and the copy in TCRdb shows in-frame clones only, minus some. The table lists about 69,000 clones, 90% of them singletons. The sequencing used CD4+ or CD8+ T cells sorted from blood, collected in a trial of the OX40 agonist ivuxolimab. The receptor source for this set is an adult with an advanced solid tumor such as melanoma, head and neck, liver or kidney cancer. The CDR3 runs from the conserved cysteine through the conserved F or W.

v_call	j_call	cdr3_aa
TRBV20-1	TRBJ2-7	CSAGGGNEQYF
TRBV19	TRBJ2-3	CASSPRGGRTDTQYF
TRBV5-4	TRBJ2-2	CASRPWTGGSGELFF
TRBV5-1	TRBJ2-6	CASSLVMQGALTGANVLTF
TRBV14	TRBJ2-3	CASRGAGWTQYF
TRBV29-1	TRBJ2-1	CSVEVTYNEQFF
TRBV28	TRBJ2-5	CASTDSQETQYF
TRBV19	TRBJ1-1	CASSIAGLRNTEAFF
TRBV28	TRBJ1-4	CASSRDRGREKLFF
TRBV13	TRBJ2-3	CASSPRLALTLGADTQYF
TRBV27	TRBJ2-7	CASRMDSGRGWYEQYF
TRBV7-3	TRBJ1-1	CASRLQENTEAFF
TRBV4-2	TRBJ1-5	CASSQGTGMENQPQHF
TRBV18	TRBJ1-4	CASFRALGEKLFF
TRBV2	TRBJ2-6	CASSANPLSGANVLTF
TRBV6-1	TRBJ1-5	CASSDGAAGGNQPQHF
TRBV10-3	TRBJ2-6	CAIKLGTVPSGANVLTF
TRBV10-3	TRBJ2-1	CAIRGTSGRLDEQFF
TRBV5-1	TRBJ2-7	CASSLGGSRGEQYF
TRBV12-2	TRBJ1-1	CASRSTGRTEAFF
TRBV7-2	TRBJ2-7	CASSTWSGANYEQYF
TRBV5-1	TRBJ2-5	CASSLQGSGETQYF
TRBV6-1	TRBJ2-2	CASSRDRRRLGELFF
TRBV27	TRBJ1-6	CASSLYRGKDSPLHF
TRBV6-1	TRBJ2-7	CASAPGQLSYEQYF
TRBV2	TRBJ2-3	CASSEFAGQGAGTQYF
TRBV28	TRBJ1-1	CATAGNTEAFF
TRBV7-8	TRBJ2-2	CASSDYREAGELFF
TRBV10-2	TRBJ2-7	CASSDSRYEQYF
TRBV7-9	TRBJ1-3	CASSRTGVSGNTIYF
TRBV7-8	TRBJ2-7	CASSLWTSGSSYEQYF
TRBV19	TRBJ1-3	CASSKRPDISFGNTIYF
TRBV21-1	TRBJ2-7	CASSKSSGRPYEQYF
TRBV27	TRBJ2-7	CASSFIGGDSYEQYF
TRBV19	TRBJ1-5	CASRSTGDNQPQHF
TRBV7-2	TRBJ1-3	CASNPGSGTGNTIYF
TRBV5-6	TRBJ2-6	CASSKTSGSSGANVLTF
TRBV27	TRBJ2-7	CASGIQGFGEQYF
TRBV5-1	TRBJ2-3	CASSLSGSTDTQYF
TRBV7-2	TRBJ2-3	CASSLHSPGSTDTQYF
TRBV13	TRBJ2-3	CASSLTLSGITDTQYF
TRBV9	TRBJ1-3	CASTLGGAGNTIYF
TRBV7-3	TRBJ2-1	CASSARQGSEQFF